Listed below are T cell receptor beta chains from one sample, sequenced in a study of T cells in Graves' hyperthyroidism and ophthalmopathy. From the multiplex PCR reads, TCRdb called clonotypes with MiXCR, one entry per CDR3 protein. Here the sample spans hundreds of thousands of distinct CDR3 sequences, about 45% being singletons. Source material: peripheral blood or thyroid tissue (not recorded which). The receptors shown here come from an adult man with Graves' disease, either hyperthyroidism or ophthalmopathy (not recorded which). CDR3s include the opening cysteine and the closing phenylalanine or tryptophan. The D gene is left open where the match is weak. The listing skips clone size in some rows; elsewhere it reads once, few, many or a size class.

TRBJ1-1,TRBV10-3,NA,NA,TGTGCCATCAGTGAGTCTCGAGCCGATGATTTAAACACTGAAGCTTTCTTT,CAISESRADDLNTEAFF
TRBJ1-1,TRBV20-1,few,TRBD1,TGCAGTGCTAGAGACCTCGTGACAGGGGGCACTGAAGCTTTCTTT,CSARDLVTGGTEAFF
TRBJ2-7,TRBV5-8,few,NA,TGTGCCAGCAGCTTGGCCAGCGACTACGAGCAGTACTTC,CASSLASDYEQYF
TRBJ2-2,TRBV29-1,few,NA,TGCAGCGTTGAAGATTTGTCCGGGGTCACCGGGGAGCTGTTTTTT,CSVEDLSGVTGELFF
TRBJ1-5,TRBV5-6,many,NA,TGTGCCAGCAGCTTGGGACAGCGGAATCAGCCCCAGCATTTT,CASSLGQRNQPQHF
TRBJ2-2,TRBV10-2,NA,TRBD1,TGCGCCAGCAAGACAGGGGACACCGGGGAGCTGTTTTTT,CASKTGDTGELFF
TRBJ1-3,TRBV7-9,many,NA,TGTGCCAGCAGCTTAGAGGTCAGACCGACTGGAAACACCATATATTTT,CASSLEVRPTGNTIYF
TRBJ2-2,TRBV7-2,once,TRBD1,TGTGCCAGCAGTACGGGACAGGGTGTCGGGGAGCTGTTTTTT,CASSTGQGVGELFF
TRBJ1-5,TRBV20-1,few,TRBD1,TGCAGTGCTAGAGCGGGACAGGGGGCATCAGAGCCCCAGCATTTT,CSARAGQGASEPQHF
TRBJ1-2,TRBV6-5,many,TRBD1,TGTGCCAGCGGACAGGGAATCTATGGCTACACCTTC,CASGQGIYGYTF
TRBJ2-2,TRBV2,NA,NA,TGTGCCAGCAGGGACCTAAAAGACACCGGGGAGCTGTTTTTT,CASRDLKDTGELFF
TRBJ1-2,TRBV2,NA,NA,TGTGCCAGCAGCTTGGTAGGGGGGCACTATGGCTACACCTTC,CASSLVGGHYGYTF
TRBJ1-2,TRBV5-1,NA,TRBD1,TGTGCCAGCAGCTTCCCGGGACAGGGGGCTAACTATGGCTACACCTTC,CASSFPGQGANYGYTF
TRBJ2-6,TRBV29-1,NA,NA,TGCAGCGTTGTCTCGGGCAAGAGCTCTGGGGCCAACGTCCTGACTTTC,CSVVSGKSSGANVLTF
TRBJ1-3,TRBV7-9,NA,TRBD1,TGTGCCAGCAGCTTCCGGGACAGTCTCTCTGGAAACACCATATATTTT,CASSFRDSLSGNTIYF
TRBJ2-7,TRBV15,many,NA,TGTGCCACCAGCAGCACAGGCTCCTACGAGCAGTACTTC,CATSSTGSYEQYF
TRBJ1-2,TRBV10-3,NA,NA,TGTGCCATCAGTGGACGGGAGGGCTATGGCTACACCTTC,CAISGREGYGYTF
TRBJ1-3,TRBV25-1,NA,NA,TGTGCTAGAGATCATGTGGGGTTAGGAAACACCATATATTTT,CARDHVGLGNTIYF
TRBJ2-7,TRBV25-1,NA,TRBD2,TGTGCCAGCAGTTATAACCCGGGGACTAGCGGGGTGCACGACGAGCAGTACTTC,CASSYNPGTSGVHDEQYF
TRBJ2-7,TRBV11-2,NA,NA,TGTGCCAGCAGTCAAGGACGGAGCCACTCCTACGAGCAGTACTTC,CASSQGRSHSYEQYF
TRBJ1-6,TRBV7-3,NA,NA,TGTGCCAGCAGCTTAACACCAGGGGCTAATTCACCCCTCCACTTT,CASSLTPGANSPLHF
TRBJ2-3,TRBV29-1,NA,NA,TGCAGCGTTAGGTGGGAGGCATTTAGCACAGATACGCAGTATTTT,CSVRWEAFSTDTQYF
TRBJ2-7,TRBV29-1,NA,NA,TGCAGCGTTCAAGCGGGACAAAGAGAGCAGTACTTC,CSVQAGQREQYF
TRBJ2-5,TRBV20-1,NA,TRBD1,TGCAGTGCTACTACGACAGGGGCCCAAGAGACCCAGTACTTC,CSATTTGAQETQYF
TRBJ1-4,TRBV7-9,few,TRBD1,TGTGCCAGCAGCACAGACAGGGGCTCTAATGAAAAACTGTTTTTT,CASSTDRGSNEKLFF
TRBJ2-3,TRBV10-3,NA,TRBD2,TGTGCCATCAGTGATGTATTGGGAGGGTCAGATACGCAGTATTTT,CAISDVLGGSDTQYF
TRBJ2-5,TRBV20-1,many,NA,TGCAGTGCTAGATCCGGACTGACGTCAGGAGAGACCCAGTACTTC,CSARSGLTSGETQYF
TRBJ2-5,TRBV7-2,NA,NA,TGTGCCAGCAGCTGGGGACCCCAAGAGACCCAGTACTTC,CASSWGPQETQYF
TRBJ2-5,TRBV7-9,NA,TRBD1,TGTGCCAGCAGCTTAGGCAGGGGGCCCAATCAGCCCCAGTACTTC,CASSLGRGPNQPQYF
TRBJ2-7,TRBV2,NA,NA,TGTGCCAGCAGTGACCCCCAGGGCGGCTCCTACGAGCAGTACTTC,CASSDPQGGSYEQYF
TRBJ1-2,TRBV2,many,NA,TGTGCCAGCAGTTCCGGGCCGTCCTATGGCTACACCTTC,CASSSGPSYGYTF
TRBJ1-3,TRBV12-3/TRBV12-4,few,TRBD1,TGTGCCAGCAGCCTGGACAGGGTGGGAGGAAACACCATATATTTT,CASSLDRVGGNTIYF
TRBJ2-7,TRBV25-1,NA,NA,TGTGCCAGCACCCCGGACGAAGAGCAGTACTTC,CASTPDEEQYF
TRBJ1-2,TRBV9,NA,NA,TGTGCCAGCAGCGAGTCCCCAGGGGTTTATACTAACTATGGCTACACCTTC,CASSESPGVYTNYGYTF
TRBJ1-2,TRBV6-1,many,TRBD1,TGTGCCAGCAGTGAGAGCAGGGGGCGAGATGGCTACACCTTC,CASSESRGRDGYTF
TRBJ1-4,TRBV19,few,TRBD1,TGTGCCAGCCGCCGGACAGGGGCGGGGAATGAAAAACTGTTTTTT,CASRRTGAGNEKLFF
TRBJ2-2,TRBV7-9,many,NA,TGTGCCAGCAGCTGGGAGGACACCGGGGAGCTGTTTTTT,CASSWEDTGELFF
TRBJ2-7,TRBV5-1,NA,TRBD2,TGCGCCAGCAGACCAGCGGGAGAGGTACGGGAGCAGTACTTC,CASRPAGEVREQYF
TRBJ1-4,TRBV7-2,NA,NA,TGTGCCAGCAGCTTAAGGGGGAACAGGGCTGCAACTAATGAAAAACTGTTTTTT,CASSLRGNRAATNEKLFF
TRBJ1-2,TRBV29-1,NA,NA,TGCAGCGTGCGGGACACAGGGTATGGCTACACCTTC,CSVRDTGYGYTF
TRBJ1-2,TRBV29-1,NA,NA,TGCAGTGCTGGCCCCGACTGGGATAGAACCTATGGCTACACCTTC,CSAGPDWDRTYGYTF
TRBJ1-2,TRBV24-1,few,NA,TGTGCCACCAGTCGGGGCGGAGCAGGCCTTAACTATGGCTACACCTTC,CATSRGGAGLNYGYTF
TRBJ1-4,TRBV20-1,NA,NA,TGCAGTGCTAACCCAAAAGGGGATAATGAAAGACTGTTTTTT,CSANPKGDNERLFF
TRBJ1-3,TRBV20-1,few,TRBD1,TGCAGTGCCGCTACAGAACAGGGGGCTGGAAACACCATATATTTT,CSAATEQGAGNTIYF
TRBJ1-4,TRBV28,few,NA,TGTGCCAGTCAGGCGTACTCTGAAAAACTGTTTTTT,CASQAYSEKLFF
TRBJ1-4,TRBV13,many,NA,TGTGCCAGCAGCCTCCGATTTGAAAAACTGTTTTTT,CASSLRFEKLFF
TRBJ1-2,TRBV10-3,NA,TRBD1,TGTGCCATCTTAGGGGACAGGGGAAAGTACGGCTACACCTTC,CAILGDRGKYGYTF
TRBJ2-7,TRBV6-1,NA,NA,TGTGCCAGCAGCGTTGACGGACCATGGGGCGGGGAGCAGTACTTC,CASSVDGPWGGEQYF